This T cell receptor (beta chain) was sequenced for a study of blood T cell repertoires in COVID-19. The CDR3 runs to 15 residues. Germline values: CDR1 MNHEY, CDR2 SVGAGI. The V and J ends lost 8 bases and 2 bases respectively, with 16 bases between them. Method: immunoSEQ multiplex PCR; TCRdb's copy keeps in-frame clones and lacks some. The sample includes just over 150,000 clones, about nine tenths of them seen just once. This sequence was found in a woman in her 70s with acute or convalescent COVID-19. Sequencing used peripheral blood. This chain uses TRBV6-5 with TRBJ1-5; possibly TRBD1 for D (5 bases). The CDR3 DNA sequence: TGTGCCAGCGGGAGGGGTTATGATGGCAATCAGCCCCAGCATTTT. Translation: CASGRGYDGNQPQHF.